This T cell receptor beta chain is drawn from a study of vaccination and CD4 T cells after COVID-19. Across the study: Overlapping peptides covering the spike proteins of SARS-CoV-2, HCoV-NL63, HCoV-OC43 and HCoV-229E were added to stimulate cells.

Sequencing of cultured CD4+ T cell DNA used the Oncomine TCR Beta short-read assay. Investigators isolated genomic DNA from cultured CD4+ T cells. TCRdb re-analysed the PCR reads in MiXCR, keeping a single row per CDR3 protein. The table includes around 17,000 distinct CDR3 sequences, 35% detected once. The germline V gene has CDR1 SGHAT and CDR2 FQNNGV. V was shortened by 7 bases and J by 4 bases, with 14 bases between the two germline ends. CDR3 length equals 14 residues. Study findings and constraints: Among reactive clones from convalescent patients, a median 86.3% appeared only post-vaccination.

The treatment is: approximately 9-day PBMC culture with coronavirus spike peptide pools or control peptides (ViraFEST assay). Recorded positive PCR dates fall between March and December 2020, preceding US Alpha, Beta and Delta variants. This clonotype was seen more than once but under ten times. Its specificity is not known. The sequence came from a human donor with COVID-19. The sequenced material came from cultured CD4+ T cells from blood. The gene calls are TRBV11-2 and TRBJ1-3; D gene unclear. The CDR3: CASTYQLAGNTIYF. The CDR3 DNA follows: TGTGCCAGCACCTACCAACTTGCAGGAAACACCATATATTTT. Filled out from reference TRBV11-2 and TRBJ1-3, the complete variable domain reads EAGVAQSPRYKIIEKRQSVAFWCNPISGHATLYWYQQILGQGPKLLIQFQNNGVVDDSQLPKDRFSAERLKGVDSTLKIQPAKLEDSAVYLCASTYQLAGNTIYFGEGSWLTVV.